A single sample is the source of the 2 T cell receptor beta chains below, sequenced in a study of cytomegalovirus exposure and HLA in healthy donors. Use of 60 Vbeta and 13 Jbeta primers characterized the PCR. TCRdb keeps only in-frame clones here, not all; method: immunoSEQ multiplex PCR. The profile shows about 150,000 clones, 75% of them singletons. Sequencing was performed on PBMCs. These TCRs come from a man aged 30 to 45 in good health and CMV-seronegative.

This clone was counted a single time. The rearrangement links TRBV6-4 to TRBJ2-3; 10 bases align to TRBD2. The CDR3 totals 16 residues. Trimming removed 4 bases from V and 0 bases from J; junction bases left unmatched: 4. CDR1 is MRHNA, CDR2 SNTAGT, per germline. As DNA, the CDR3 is TGTGCCAGCAGTGTCCTAGCGGGGGCTAGCACAGATACGCAGTATTTT. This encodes CASSVLAGASTDTQYF.

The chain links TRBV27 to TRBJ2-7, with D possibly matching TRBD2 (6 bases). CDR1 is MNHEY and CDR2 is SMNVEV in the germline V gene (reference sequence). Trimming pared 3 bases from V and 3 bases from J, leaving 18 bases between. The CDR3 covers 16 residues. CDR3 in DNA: TGTGCCAGCAGTTTTCGAACCGGGACTCAGGTCTACGAGCAGTACTTC. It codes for CASSFRTGTQVYEQYF.